This T cell receptor (beta chain) was documented in a study of control samples from healthy donors and cancer patients. Germline lookup yields CDR1 SGHTA and CDR2 FQGNSA. V was trimmed by 5 bases and J by 1 base, leaving 8 bases between them. The length of the CDR3 is 13 residues. The assay was immunoSEQ multiplex PCR, and TCRdb's table has in-frame clones only and misses some. The sample consists of about 110,000 clones, 82% of them appearing once. The TCR sequence derives from a man younger than 35 in good health. This chain uses TRBV7-2 with TRBJ2-5, with D possibly matching TRBD1 (6 bases). The specimen sequenced was blood. The DNA for the CDR3 is TGTGCCAGCAGCAGGGGGTCCCAAGAGACCCAGTACTTC. Its translation: CASSRGSQETQYF.